The sample holds a few counts of the clone carrying this T cell receptor (beta chain). This entry comes from a study of radiation and T cells in renal cell carcinoma. Sequencing used immunoSEQ multiplex PCR; TCRdb keeps in-frame clones, though not all of them. This table holds about 16,000 clones, about 58% found once. Noted treatment: treatment-naive control, cytoreductive nephrectomy. After removal of 3 bases from V and 6 bases from J, the junction contained 10 bases not matched to a gene. The V gene's germline CDR1 is KGHSH and CDR2 LQKENI. This CDR3 region has 15 residues. The source is a man between 40 and 49 years old with renal cell carcinoma. This rearrangement joins TRBV18 to TRBJ2-7; 8 bases are shared with TRBD1. The input for sequencing was tumor tissue, taken from a patient whose treatment was nephrectomy without radiotherapy. The chain's CDR3 is CASSPPGTGGGEQYF. The CDR3 DNA is TGTGCCAGCTCACCGCCGGGGACAGGTGGTGGCGAGCAGTACTTC. Full variable domain (remainder filled in from reference TRBV18 and TRBJ2-7): NAGVMQNPRHLVRRRGQEARLRCSPMKGHSHVYWYRQLPEEGLKFMVYLQKENIIDESGMPKERFSAEFPKEGPSILRIQQVVRGDSAAYFCASSPPGTGGGEQYFGPGTRLTVT.